Presented here are 25 T cell receptor beta chains from one specimen sequenced in a study. TCRdb re-derived calls from the RT-PCR reads in MiXCR, one entry per CDR3 protein. Of about 680,000 distinct CDR3 sequences in the sample, around 14% were seen once. The sample consisted of memory CD4+ T cells from blood. The receptor source for this set is a female donor in good health, serving as a healthy control.

This clonotype came up a few times. The rearrangement uses TRBV27 and TRBJ2-3; weak D call: TRBD2 (6 bases). With 1 base removed from V and 0 bases from J, the gap between germline ends came to 11 bases. The V gene's germline CDR1 is MNHEY and CDR2 SMNVEV (reference sequence). This CDR3 region has 16 residues. The CDR3 loop reads CASSLFPLASTDTQYF. In nucleotides, the CDR3 is TGTGCCAGCAGTTTATTTCCCCTAGCGAGCACAGATACGCAGTATTTT.

This clonotype was seen many times. The CDR3 spells CATSGHGGEAFF. DNA of the CDR3: TGTGCCACCAGTGGACACGGCGGTGAAGCTTTCTTT. The chain recombines TRBV24-1 with TRBJ1-1; D gene unclear. The CDR3 totals 12 residues. Germline V lookup: CDR1 KGHDR, CDR2 SFDVKD. Trimming shortened V by 5 bases and J by 7 bases, and 10 bases separated the two germline ends.

This clonotype was seen repeatedly, ten times or more. The rearrangement uses TRBV6-5 and TRBJ1-2, with 8 positions matching TRBD1. This CDR3 region has 15 residues. Trimming removed 2 bases from V and 5 bases from J; junction bases left unmatched: 7. From germline, CDR1 is MNHEY and CDR2 SVGAGI. CDR3 coding DNA: TGTGCCAGCAGTTACCTGACCGGGACAGGATATGGCTACACCTTC. Translation: CASSYLTGTGYGYTF.

This sequence joins TRBV12-5 and TRBJ2-2, with a possible D match to TRBD1 (5 bases). This CDR3 spans 19 amino acids. Germline V gene sequence: CDR1 LGHNT, CDR2 FRNRAP. The V end was cut by 3 bases, the J end by 3 bases, with 23 bases between. As DNA, the CDR3 is TGTGCTAGTGGTTTCCTGTTTGGACAAACGGTTCGATACACCGGGGAGCTGTTTTTT. As protein: CASGFLFGQTVRYTGELFF.

The chain has TRBV7-8 and TRBJ2-1; no clear D. Germline CDR1 is SGHVS and CDR2 is FQNEAQ. The CDR3 has 16 amino acids. Trimming removed 5 bases at V and 0 bases at J, with 14 bases between. CDR3 loop: CASSRTKIFSYNEQFF. The CDR3 DNA follows: TGTGCCAGCAGCAGGACGAAGATATTCTCCTACAATGAGCAGTTCTTC.

This clonotype was seen more than once but under ten times. The chain employs TRBV5-5 and TRBJ2-1, with TRBD2 matching 9 bases. Germline-derived CDR1 and CDR2 are SGHKS and YYEKEE (reference sequence). This CDR3 comprises 16 residues. The J segment lost 3 bases and the V segment lost 3 bases, leaving 7 bases of the junction unmatched. CDR3 amino acids: CASSYNLAGYYNEQFF. The CDR3 bases are TGTGCCAGCAGCTATAACCTAGCGGGGTACTACAATGAGCAGTTCTTC.

This clonotype was observed a few times. V and J are TRBV20-1 and TRBJ2-4, with D hard to call. This CDR3 region has 13 residues. The V gene's germline CDR1 is DFQATT and CDR2 SNEGSKA (reference sequence). Trimming pared 3 bases from V and 0 bases from J, leaving 6 bases between. The CDR3 nucleotides are TGCAGTGCTAGCTGGAAAGCCAAAAACATTCAGTACTTC. It translates to CSASWKAKNIQYF.

CDR3 coding DNA: TGTGCCAGCTCTCCTGGGACGCCCTTAAATGAAAAACTGTTTTTT. Its translation: CASSPGTPLNEKLFF. The rearrangement links TRBV18 to TRBJ1-4; D might be TRBD1 (5 bases). Per germline, CDR1 KGHSH and CDR2 LQKENI. This CDR3 is 15 amino acids long. Trimming stripped 6 bases from V and 5 bases from J, with 16 bases between.

The CDR3 protein is CASSLKEREKYF. The CDR3, as DNA: TGTGCCAGCAGTTTAAAGGAACGGGAAAAGTACTTC. The rearrangement joins TRBV28 to TRBJ2-7, with a possible D match to TRBD2 (5 bases). The CDR3 is 12 amino acids. CDR1 and CDR2 (germline): MDHEN, SYDVKM. V was cut by 2 bases and J by 11 bases, with 13 bases left in between.

The chain links TRBV5-1 to TRBJ2-2, with D uncertain. Germline CDR1 and CDR2: SGHRS and YFSETQ. The V end was cut by 0 bases, the J end by 1 base, with 7 bases between. The CDR3 consists of 15 residues. As DNA, the CDR3 is TGCGCCAGCAGCTTGGCGGCCGGGAACACCGGGGAGCTGTTTTTT. Translation gives CASSLAAGNTGELFF.

This clonotype came up many times. The chain combines TRBV27 with TRBJ1-1; no clear D gene. Trimming took 1 base from V and 0 from J, leaving 9 bases between them. CDR1 and CDR2 from the germline V gene are MNHEY and SMNVEV (reference sequence). This CDR3 contains 15 residues. The CDR3 sequence is CASSLYVTMNTEAFF. CDR3 bases: TGTGCCAGCAGTTTATACGTCACCATGAACACTGAAGCTTTCTTT.

The chain employs TRBV27 and TRBJ2-5; 7 bases are a match to TRBD1. The germline gives CDR1 MNHEY, CDR2 SMNVEV (reference sequence). Losses at the gene ends were 7 bases for V and 5 bases for J; bases not matched to a gene: 7. The CDR3 length is 13 residues. This chain's CDR3 is CASKEGARETQYF. The CDR3 coding sequence is TGTGCCAGCAAAGAGGGGGCGCGGGAGACCCAGTACTTC.

This clonotype came up many times. V gene TRBV20-1 combines with J gene TRBJ2-7, with 9 nucleotides matching TRBD2. The CDR3 covers 18 residues. CDR1 is DFQATT, CDR2 SNEGSKA, per germline (reference sequence). The junction had 18 bases not matched to a gene; V was cut back by 2 bases and J by 4 bases. DNA of the CDR3: TGCAGTGCTAGACCACCGCTCCTCATCGCGGGAGGGCCTTACGAGCAGTACTTC. This codes for CSARPPLLIAGGPYEQYF.

This clonotype was counted a few times. The rearrangement links TRBV20-1 to TRBJ2-7; D may be TRBD2 (5 bases). V was trimmed by 4 bases and J by 2 bases, leaving 15 bases between them. The germline V gene encodes CDR1 DFQATT and CDR2 SNEGSKA (reference sequence). CDR3 length: 14 amino acids. CDR3 coding DNA: TGCAGTGCTAACAAGCCGGGATCGACCTACGAGCAGTACTTC. Its translation is CSANKPGSTYEQYF.

This chain connects TRBV12-3 or TRBV12-4 to TRBJ2-3; D remains ambiguous. The CDR3 runs to 13 residues. The V gene lost 3 bases and the J gene lost 2 bases, with 6 bases spanning the gap. CDR3 protein: CASSLVNTDTQYF. CDR3 sequence (DNA): TGTGCCAGCAGTTTGGTTAACACAGATACGCAGTATTTT.

The chain uses TRBV7-9 and TRBJ1-6; D is unresolved. This CDR3 has 13 amino acids. Trimming cost V 5 bases and J 13 bases, with 15 bases left between them. Looked up from germline, CDR1 is SEHNR and CDR2 is FQNEAQ (reference sequence). Here the CDR3 reads CASSLGWSEPLHF. CDR3 DNA: TGTGCCAGCAGCCTAGGGTGGAGTGAGCCCCTCCACTTT.

This chain joins TRBV7-9 and TRBJ2-3; the D call may be TRBD1 or TRBD2 (5 bases each). The CDR3 is 12 residues long. Looked up from germline, CDR1 is SEHNR and CDR2 is FQNEAQ (reference sequence). Between the trimmed V and J ends, which lost 8 bases and 4 bases, there was a span of 10 bases. Written as DNA, the CDR3 is TGTGCCAGCCGGGGCGCCCCAGATACGCAGTATTTT. Translating it yields CASRGAPDTQYF.

This clonotype appeared many times. The chain recombines TRBV7-2 with TRBJ2-2; 10 bases are a match to TRBD2. The V gene end was trimmed by 5 bases and the J gene end by 6 bases; junction bases not matched to a gene: 9. Germline lookup yields CDR1 SGHTA and CDR2 FQGNSA. CDR3 length: 16 residues. The CDR3, as DNA: TGTGCCAGCAGCCCCTCAGCTAGCGGGAGTCCCGGGGAGCTGTTTTTT. As protein: CASSPSASGSPGELFF.

This clonotype was counted many times. The chain employs TRBV6-2 or TRBV6-3 and TRBJ1-2, with 7 bases identical to TRBD1. The CDR3 extends over 13 amino acids. J lost 7 bases, V lost 2 bases, and 4 bases had no gene match. Germline V gene data show CDR1 as MNHEY and CDR2 as SVGEGT. This CDR3 is CASSYTPGGGYTF. The CDR3 coding sequence is TGTGCCAGCAGTTACACCCCAGGGGGTGGCTACACCTTC.

The rearrangement joins TRBV20-1 to TRBJ1-1; D gene unclear. Germline V gene data show CDR1 as DFQATT and CDR2 as SNEGSKA (reference sequence). This CDR3 spans 13 amino acids. CDR3 residues: CSAHPPMNTEAFF. The CDR3 nucleotides read TGCAGCGCCCACCCCCCAATGAACACTGAAGCTTTCTTT.

This clonotype was detected a few times. The chain is built from TRBV28 and TRBJ2-5; TRBD2 matches at 9 bases. Looked up from germline, CDR1 is MDHEN and CDR2 is SYDVKM. The CDR3 consists of 17 residues. V was pared by 8 bases and J by 0 bases, with 13 bases of the junction left unmatched. The CDR3: CASRAITSGLHQETQYF. The CDR3 region has the DNA TGTGCCAGCCGGGCCATTACTAGCGGGCTACACCAAGAGACCCAGTACTTC.

The chain joins TRBV20-1 to TRBJ2-1; 16 nucleotides align to TRBD2. This CDR3 is built from 17 residues. Germline V gene lookup returns CDR1 DFQATT and CDR2 SNEGSKA (reference sequence). V was clipped by 6 bases and J by 5 bases; unmatched bases: 10. The CDR3 is CSASGLAGGPGNNEQFF. CDR3 in DNA: TGCAGTGCCTCGGGACTAGCGGGAGGGCCGGGAAACAATGAGCAGTTCTTC.

This clonotype was recorded a few times. The chain recombines TRBV20-1 with TRBJ2-4, with a tentative D call TRBD1 (6 bases). Germline CDR1 is DFQATT and CDR2 is SNEGSKA (reference sequence). The ends were cut back, 4 bases at V and 2 bases at J, with 15 bases in the middle. The CDR3 runs 15 residues. The CDR3 protein is CSATRTVGSKNIQYF. The CDR3 nucleotides read TGCAGTGCTACCAGGACAGTGGGGTCCAAAAACATTCAGTACTTC.

The chain is built from TRBV6-2 or TRBV6-3 and TRBJ2-4; TRBD2 matches at 12 bases. V shed 5 bases and J 0 bases; nucleotides not matched to a gene: 14. In germline, CDR1 is MNHEY, CDR2 SVGEGT. This CDR3 has 20 residues. The CDR3 loop is CASSPSASGRAGGAKNIQYF. In DNA form, the CDR3 reads TGTGCCAGCAGTCCCTCGGCTAGCGGGAGGGCCGGGGGAGCCAAAAACATTCAGTACTTC.

This clonotype appeared many times. CDR3 residues: CSARSGGGEQYF. CDR3 nucleotides: TGCAGCGCCAGATCAGGGGGCGGCGAGCAGTACTTC. V and J are TRBV29-1 and TRBJ2-7; 8 bases align to TRBD1. V shed 7 bases and J 6 bases; nucleotides not matched to a gene: 8. The CDR3 totals 12 residues. CDR1 and CDR2 (germline): SQVTM, ANQGSEA.